Each of the 18 T cell receptor beta chains below was sequenced from the same sample in a study of neurological immune-mediated disorders. TCRdb re-called the 5' RACE reads with MiXCR, one entry per CDR3 protein. The table shows 59,000 or so distinct CDR3 sequences, with 12% occurring only once. Sequences were obtained from PBMCs. The receptors originated from a woman aged 60 to 75 with HTLV-1-associated myelopathy (HAM/TSP).

This clonotype occurred many times. CDR3 in amino acids: CASSSPSGQETQYF. The CDR3 nucleotides are TGCGCCAGCAGCTCCCCTAGCGGTCAAGAGACCCAGTACTTC. J is TRBJ2-5 and V is TRBV5-1, with 7 nucleotides matching TRBD2. Germline values: CDR1 SGHRS, CDR2 YFSETQ. The CDR3 has 14 residues. With V trimmed by 3 bases and J by 2 bases, 4 bases remained unmatched.

The CDR3 nucleotides are TGTGCCAGTTCCCGGACTAGCGGTGGAGATACGCAGTATTTT. Its protein product is CASSRTSGGDTQYF. This chain links TRBV7-9 with TRBJ2-3, with 10 bases identical to TRBD2. Trimming cost V 9 bases and J 5 bases; bases outside gene matches: 8. The CDR3 sequence is 14 residues long. The germline CDR1 and CDR2 sequences are SEHNR and FQNEAQ (reference sequence).

In this sample, this clonotype turned up many times. The V call is TRBV5-6, the J call TRBJ2-7; weak D call: TRBD2 (6 bases). In germline, CDR1 is SGHDT, CDR2 YYEEEE. V shed 4 bases and J shed 4 bases, with 12 bases lying between them. The CDR3 consists of 13 residues. In DNA form, the CDR3 reads TGTGCCAGCAGCACCGGGACTGGGTACGAGCAGTACTTC. Its translation is CASSTGTGYEQYF.

In this sample, this clonotype turned up many times. The chain employs TRBV7-8 and TRBJ2-5, with D possibly matching TRBD2 (7 bases). Germline CDR1 and CDR2: SGHVS and FQNEAQ. The V and J ends lost 3 bases and 5 bases respectively, with 13 bases between them. CDR3 length: 14 amino acids. CDR3 sequence: CASSFVGGRETQYF. Here the CDR3 DNA reads TGTGCCAGCAGCTTTGTCGGGGGGCGGGAGACCCAGTACTTC.

This clonotype was seen at least ten times. The rearrangement joins TRBV24-1 to TRBJ2-5; perhaps TRBD2 as D (6 bases). This CDR3 spans 14 amino acids. Looked up from germline, CDR1 is KGHDR and CDR2 is SFDVKD. Trimming removed 1 base at V and 10 bases at J, with 15 bases between. CDR3 nucleotide sequence: TGTGCCACCAGTGATTTTTCCGGAGGGGCTATCCAGTACTTC. It is translated as CATSDFSGGAIQYF.

This clonotype was recorded many times. This chain joins TRBV6-1 and TRBJ2-2, with D maybe TRBD1 (6 bases). There are 17 residues in the CDR3. Deletions cut 4 bases from V and 2 bases from J, with 17 bases between. Germline CDR1 is MNHNS and CDR2 is SASEGT. The CDR3 DNA reads TGTGCCAGCAGTGGAATATTGACAGGATATAACACCGGGGAGCTGTTTTTT. Its protein is CASSGILTGYNTGELFF.

Many counts were recorded for this clonotype. The J gene is TRBJ2-3, the V gene TRBV5-1; D is undetermined. The CDR3 spans 14 residues. CDR1 and CDR2 (germline): SGHRS, YFSETQ. Trimming took off 4 bases at V and 0 bases at J, with 9 bases between the two ends. DNA of the CDR3: TGCGCCAGCAGCGTAGGTATGAGCACAGATACGCAGTATTTT. It yields the protein CASSVGMSTDTQYF.

This clonotype was recorded many times. V and J are TRBV20-1 and TRBJ1-1; D gene unclear. Germline assignment: CDR1 DFQATT and CDR2 SNEGSKA (reference sequence). V lost 3 bases, J lost 0 bases, and 11 bases lay in between. The CDR3 spans 14 residues. CDR3 bases: TGCAGTGCTAGGCCGAGTGGTTTGAACACTGAAGCTTTCTTT. It yields the protein CSARPSGLNTEAFF.

This clonotype was counted at least ten times. The rearrangement links TRBV10-3 to TRBJ2-1, with 9 bases that match TRBD2. The CDR3 totals 15 residues. The V gene end was trimmed by 2 bases and the J gene end by 8 bases; junction bases not matched to a gene: 7. CDR1 is ENHRY, CDR2 SYGVKD, per germline. The DNA for the CDR3 is TGTGCCATCAGTGAGGGCGGGAGGGCCAAGGATGAGCAGTTCTTC. This encodes CAISEGGRAKDEQFF.

At least ten counts were recorded for this clonotype. V and J are TRBV21-1 and TRBJ2-7; TRBD1 is the table's D call, not checked against the DNA. TRBV21-1 is assigned pseudogene status. This CDR3 region has 18 residues. CDR3 nucleotides: TGTGCCAGCAGCAAAGCTTTAGGGGAGAGACAGGGGGCCTACGAGCAGTACTTC. This sequence encodes CASSKALGERQGAYEQYF.

This clonotype has at least ten counts. The gene calls are TRBV5-1 and TRBJ2-1; 11 bases are a match to TRBD2. The CDR3 sequence is 16 residues long. CDR1 is SGHRS, CDR2 YFSETQ, per germline. V lost 4 bases to trimming and J lost 4 bases; unmatched junction nucleotides: 7. The CDR3 DNA reads as TGCGCCAGCAGCGCTCAAGGGACTAGCGGATACAATGAGCAGTTCTTC. Protein sequence: CASSAQGTSGYNEQFF.

The V and J genes are TRBV11-2 and TRBJ2-2, with 7 bases fitting TRBD2. The CDR3 length is 15 residues. The germline gives CDR1 SGHAT, CDR2 FQNNGV. V lost 6 bases to trimming and J lost 5 bases; unmatched junction nucleotides: 9. This CDR3 reads CASSLERDGTGELFF. The CDR3 DNA reads TGTGCCAGCAGTCTAGAGCGGGACGGAACCGGGGAGCTGTTTTTT.

This clonotype was detected many times. The chain has TRBV7-2 and TRBJ1-5; D might be TRBD1 (5 bases). The CDR3 consists of 17 residues. Germline V gives CDR1 SGHTA, CDR2 FQGNSA. Trimming shortened V by 2 bases and J by 0 bases, and 14 bases separated the two germline ends. The CDR3 reads CASSLRAGGISNQPQHF. The CDR3 DNA is TGTGCCAGCAGCTTAAGGGCGGGGGGAATTAGCAATCAGCCCCAGCATTTT. The full variable domain, its missing parts supplied by reference TRBV7-2 and TRBJ1-5, is GAGVSQSPSNKVTEKGKDVELRCDPISGHTALYWYRQSLGQGLEFLIYFQGNSAPDKSGLPSDRFSAERTGGSVSTLTIQRTQQEDSAVYLCASSLRAGGISNQPQHFGDGTRLSIL.

This clonotype came up many times. The V call is TRBV10-3, the J call TRBJ2-2, with unresolved D. Germline V lookup: CDR1 ENHRY, CDR2 SYGVKD. Trimming left V 6 bases short and J 6 bases short, with 17 bases between. The CDR3 is 15 amino acids. This chain's CDR3 is CAIRITSAEAGELFF. The CDR3 nucleotides read TGTGCCATCAGGATCACGAGCGCCGAGGCCGGGGAGCTGTTTTTT.

This clonotype was picked up many times. This sequence joins TRBV6-6 and TRBJ2-7, with 9 nucleotides matching TRBD2. Germline CDR1 is MNHNY and CDR2 is SVGAGI (reference sequence). J was trimmed by 2 bases and V by 4 bases; bases with no gene match: 6. There are 15 residues in the CDR3. The CDR3 protein is CASSLGGRVPYEQYF. As DNA, the CDR3 is TGTGCCAGCAGTTTAGGCGGGAGGGTACCCTACGAGCAGTACTTC.

This clonotype showed up many times. The V call is TRBV5-1, the J call TRBJ2-1; 8 nucleotides line up with TRBD1. The V gene end was trimmed by 4 bases and the J gene end by 6 bases; junction bases not matched to a gene: 9. Germline CDR1 and CDR2: SGHRS and YFSETQ. The CDR3 extends over 15 amino acids. The CDR3 bases are TGCGCCAGCAGCAAACCCGGGACAGGTGGCAATGAGCAGTTCTTC. This codes for CASSKPGTGGNEQFF. Full variable domain (remainder filled in from reference TRBV5-1 and TRBJ2-1): KAGVTQTPRYLIKTRGQQVTLSCSPISGHRSVSWYQQTPGQGLQFLFEYFSETQRNKGNFPGRFSGRQFSNSRSEMNVSTLELGDSALYLCASSKPGTGGNEQFFGPGTRLTVL.

The V gene is TRBV6-1, the J gene TRBJ2-1, with 7 nucleotides matching TRBD2. Unmatched junction bases numbered 12, after V lost 9 bases and J lost 1 base. The CDR3 totals 16 residues. Per the germline V gene, CDR1 is MNHNS and CDR2 is SASEGT. The CDR3 is CASTPSGTLSYNEQFF. The CDR3 DNA reads as TGTGCCAGTACCCCTAGCGGAACGCTATCCTACAATGAGCAGTTCTTC.

This clonotype was observed at least ten times. The chain couples TRBV7-9 to TRBJ2-7, with TRBD2 matching 10 bases. The V segment lost 3 bases and the J segment 2 bases; nucleotides outside the gene matches: 10. Germline-derived CDR1 and CDR2 are SEHNR and FQNEAQ (reference sequence). There are 17 residues in the CDR3. The CDR3 region has the DNA TGTGCCAGCAGCTTCAAGCGGGAGGGTCACACCCCCTACGAGCAGTACTTC. Translation: CASSFKREGHTPYEQYF.